This TCR beta chain was sequenced for a study of monozygotic twins with inflammatory bowel disease. TCRdb reprocessed the 5' RACE reads, keeping one entry per CDR3 protein, no DNA. The sample holds under 200,000 distinct CDR3 sequences. Of note for this clonotype: No antigen is known for it.

The CDR3 totals 12 residues. Study-level results: IBD patients carried less diverse TCRbeta repertoires (inverse Simpson) than healthy co-twins.

The genes are TRBV12-3 or TRBV12-4 and TRBJ2-3. The receptor's source is a human donor with ulcerative colitis or Crohn's disease, or a healthy co-twin of an affected twin (not recorded which). The sample consisted of blood. The CDR3 sequence is CASSHTGDTQYF.